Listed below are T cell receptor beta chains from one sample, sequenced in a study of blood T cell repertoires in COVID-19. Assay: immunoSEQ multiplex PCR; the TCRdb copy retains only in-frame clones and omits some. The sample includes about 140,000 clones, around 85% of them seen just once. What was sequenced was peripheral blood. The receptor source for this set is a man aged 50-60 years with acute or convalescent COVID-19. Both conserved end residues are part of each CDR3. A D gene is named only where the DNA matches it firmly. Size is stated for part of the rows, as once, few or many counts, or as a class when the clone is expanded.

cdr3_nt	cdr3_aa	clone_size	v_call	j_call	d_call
TGTGCCAGCAGCTTAGGGCGGTCGGACTTGGAGACCCAGTACTTC	CASSLGRSDLETQYF	-	TRBV11-2	TRBJ2-5	-
TGCGCCAGCAGCTCGGAACAGGCGCTGAACACTGAAGCTTTCTTT	CASSSEQALNTEAFF	-	TRBV5-1	TRBJ1-1	-
TGTGCCAGCAGTGACGCCGGGACAGGGTTTCACAATGAGCAGTTCTTC	CASSDAGTGFHNEQFF	-	TRBV2	TRBJ2-1	TRBD1
TGTGCCAGCAGCCTCACAGGGGGCTATTCACCCCTCCACTTT	CASSLTGGYSPLHF	-	TRBV14	TRBJ1-6	TRBD1
TGTGCCAGCAGTTTATCCAGGGGTTCTGGGGCCAACGTCCTGACTTTC	CASSLSRGSGANVLTF	medium-sized	TRBV28	TRBJ2-6	-
TGTGCCAGCAGTGAATATAGCGGAGTCTCCTACGAGCAGTACTTC	CASSEYSGVSYEQYF	-	TRBV25-1	TRBJ2-7	-
TGTGCCTGGAGAAAGCGGACTTACAATGAGCAGTTCTTC	CAWRKRTYNEQFF	once	TRBV30	TRBJ2-1	-
TGTGCCAGCAGCACCCGGGACACCGTCTCCTATAATTCACCCCTCCACTTT	CASSTRDTVSYNSPLHF	-	TRBV9	TRBJ1-6	-
TGTGCCAGCAGCCAAGATAGATGGAACACCGGGGAGCTGTTTTTT	CASSQDRWNTGELFF	-	TRBV3-1/TRBV3-2	TRBJ2-2	-
TGTGCCAGCAGCGCCCTACAGAGCTCTGGAAACACCATATATTTT	CASSALQSSGNTIYF	-	TRBV9	TRBJ1-3	-
TGTGCCAGCAGTTTGGAAGACACCTATGGCTACACCTTC	CASSLEDTYGYTF	-	TRBV12-3/TRBV12-4	TRBJ1-2	-
TGTGCCAGTAGTCCTTGGAACGGGGGGATCCAGCCCCAGCATTTT	CASSPWNGGIQPQHF	-	TRBV19	TRBJ1-5	-
TGTGCCTGGAGTGTACCAGTCAGGCGAGTTACCTACGAGCAGTACTTC	CAWSVPVRRVTYEQYF	-	TRBV30	TRBJ2-7	-
TGTGCCTGGATAATGGCGGGAAACTATGGCTACACCTTC	CAWIMAGNYGYTF	-	TRBV30	TRBJ1-2	-
TGTGCCAGCAGGGCGGCCAACTCTGGAAACACCATATATTTT	CASRAANSGNTIYF	-	TRBV6-5	TRBJ1-3	-
TGTGCCAGCTCCAGCCTAGCGGGGGGCCACAATGAGCAGTTCTTC	CASSSLAGGHNEQFF	-	TRBV6-5	TRBJ2-1	TRBD2
TGCGCCAGCAGCGGGGGGAACTCGGACACCGGGGAGCTGTTTTTT	CASSGGNSDTGELFF	-	TRBV5-1	TRBJ2-2	-
TGTGCCAGCAGCCTCTCCCCGGGGGGCTATGGCTACACCTTC	CASSLSPGGYGYTF	-	TRBV7-3	TRBJ1-2	-
TGTGCCAGCTCACCATCAATAGCGTACGCCGGGGAGCTGTTTTTT	CASSPSIAYAGELFF	-	TRBV18	TRBJ2-2	-
TGCGCCAGCAACCAGGGTCAAGAGACCCAGTACTTC	CASNQGQETQYF	-	TRBV5-1	TRBJ2-5	-
TGTGCCAGCAGAAATTCCCGACAGGGGGCTTCTGAAGCTTTCTTT	CASRNSRQGASEAFF	-	TRBV6-5	TRBJ1-1	TRBD1
TGTGCCAGTAGTAACCCAGCGACAGGGGGCTTTGGCTACACCTTC	CASSNPATGGFGYTF	-	TRBV19	TRBJ1-2	TRBD1
TGTGCCAGTAGTGAGGGCGGGACAGGGGGACAAGAGAACACCGGGGAGCTGTTTTTT	CASSEGGTGGQENTGELFF	few	TRBV19	TRBJ2-2	TRBD1
TGTGCCAGTAGTCCCGACAGAGATACGCAGTATTTT	CASSPDRDTQYF	-	TRBV19	TRBJ2-3	-
TGTGCCAGCACTATACAGGGATTGTACCAAGAGACCCAGTACTTC	CASTIQGLYQETQYF	-	TRBV2	TRBJ2-5	-
TGTGCCAGCAGCCCGAAAACAGCGGGGGGCTACAATGAGCAGTTCTTC	CASSPKTAGGYNEQFF	-	TRBV11-1	TRBJ2-1	TRBD2
TGTGCCAGCAGCTTGGGAGGCAGACCCTACGAGCAGTACTTC	CASSLGGRPYEQYF	-	TRBV5-4	TRBJ2-7	-
TGCGCCAGCACCCCTATAGTACGAAGCACAGATACGCAGTATTTT	CASTPIVRSTDTQYF	-	TRBV5-1	TRBJ2-3	-
TGTGCCAGTAGTACCACAGGGGGGAGCAATCAGCCCCAGCATTTT	CASSTTGGSNQPQHF	few	TRBV19	TRBJ1-5	TRBD1
TGCGCCAGCAGATCGACAGGGAGCTCTGGAAACACCATATATTTT	CASRSTGSSGNTIYF	-	TRBV5-1	TRBJ1-3	TRBD1
TGTGCCAGCAGCGCAAGGAGGCCCCGGGACAGGCACTATGGCTACACCTTC	CASSARRPRDRHYGYTF	-	TRBV7-2	TRBJ1-2	TRBD1
TGTGCCAGCAGCACCGCGGGACAGGGGAACACTGAAGCTTTCTTT	CASSTAGQGNTEAFF	few	TRBV11-3	TRBJ1-1	TRBD1
TGTGCCACCAAGACAGGGGATGACTATGGCTACACCTTC	CATKTGDDYGYTF	few	TRBV24-1	TRBJ1-2	TRBD1
TGTGCCAGCAGCCGCGACAGGGCGGAGACCCAGTACTTC	CASSRDRAETQYF	-	TRBV7-2	TRBJ2-5	TRBD1
TGTGCCACCAGTGAACATGGACAGGACTATGGCTACACCTTC	CATSEHGQDYGYTF	-	TRBV24-1	TRBJ1-2	TRBD1
TGTGCCAGCAGCCAACTGTACAATGAGCAGTTCTTC	CASSQLYNEQFF	-	TRBV3-1/TRBV3-2	TRBJ2-1	-
TGTGCCAGTAGTCCCCGGGACTCCAGCTCCTACGAGCAGTACTTC	CASSPRDSSSYEQYF	medium-sized	TRBV19	TRBJ2-7	-
TGTGCCAGCAGCTCCGGGGTTAACACTGAAGCTTTCTTT	CASSSGVNTEAFF	once	TRBV28	TRBJ1-1	-
TGTGCCAGCAGCCAAGTGGGCGGGCGGACTGGAAACACCATATATTTT	CASSQVGGRTGNTIYF	-	TRBV14	TRBJ1-3	-
TGCAGCCTGAGGCGTGGAGGCAGTCGCACAGATACGCAGTATTTT	CSLRRGGSRTDTQYF	-	TRBV29-1	TRBJ2-3	-
TGTGCCAGCAGCTTGCTCGGGACAGGGTCTCTGGTCGAGCAGTACTTC	CASSLLGTGSLVEQYF	-	TRBV5-6	TRBJ2-7	TRBD1
TGTGCCAGCAGCTTAAGCGCAGACACCGGGGAGCTGTTTTTT	CASSLSADTGELFF	few	TRBV7-2	TRBJ2-2	-
TGCGCCAGCAGCTTGGTTGGGACAGGGACCTACGAGCAGTACTTC	CASSLVGTGTYEQYF	-	TRBV5-1	TRBJ2-7	TRBD1
TGTGCCAGCACACTGACAGGGGAAGAGACCCAGTACTTC	CASTLTGEETQYF	-	TRBV11-3	TRBJ2-5	TRBD1
TGTGCCTGGAGTGCACAGGGAACAAGCAATCAGCCCCAGCATTTT	CAWSAQGTSNQPQHF	-	TRBV30	TRBJ1-5	-
TGTGCCAGCAGCCGAATGGGGGGAACCTTTAATGAGCAGTTCTTC	CASSRMGGTFNEQFF	few	TRBV9	TRBJ2-1	-
TGTGCCAGCAGCTTTCGAATTGCCGGGACCTACGAGCAGTACTTC	CASSFRIAGTYEQYF	-	TRBV11-2	TRBJ2-7	-
TGTGCCAGCAGCGGCGAAACAGGGCACTATGAGCAGTTCTTC	CASSGETGHYEQFF	-	TRBV9	TRBJ2-1	-
TGTGCCAGCAGTTTGATAGGACAGGGGAAATACGAGCAGTACTTC	CASSLIGQGKYEQYF	-	TRBV28	TRBJ2-7	TRBD1
TGTGCCAGCAGTCAGACACAGCAAGAGACCCAGTACTTC	CASSQTQQETQYF	-	TRBV12-3/TRBV12-4	TRBJ2-5	-
TGTGCCAGCAGACTAGGGACAATGAACTATGGCTACACCTTC	CASRLGTMNYGYTF	-	TRBV7-2	TRBJ1-2	-
TGTGCCACCAGGGGACAGGGGGATCAGCCCCAGCATTTT	CATRGQGDQPQHF	-	TRBV24-1	TRBJ1-5	TRBD1